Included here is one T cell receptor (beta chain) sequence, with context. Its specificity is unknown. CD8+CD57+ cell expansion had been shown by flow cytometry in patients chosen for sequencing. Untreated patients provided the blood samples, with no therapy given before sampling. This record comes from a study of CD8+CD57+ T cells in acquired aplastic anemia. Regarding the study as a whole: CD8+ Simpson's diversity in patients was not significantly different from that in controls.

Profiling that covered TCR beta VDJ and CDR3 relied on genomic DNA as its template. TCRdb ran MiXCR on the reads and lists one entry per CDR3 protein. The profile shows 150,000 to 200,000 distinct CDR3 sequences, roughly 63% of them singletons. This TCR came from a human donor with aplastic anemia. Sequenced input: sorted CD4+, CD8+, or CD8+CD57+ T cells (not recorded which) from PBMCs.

CDR3 region: CASRDAGYGYTF. The CDR3 DNA reads TGTGCCAGCAGGGATGCGGGCTATGGCTACACCTTC. The chain joins TRBV2 to TRBJ1-2; no definite D call. Germline lookup yields CDR1 SNHLY and CDR2 FYNNEI. V lost 6 bases and J lost 4, with 9 bases in between. The CDR3 consists of 12 residues.